This T cell receptor beta chain was obtained from a study of response to subunit inactivated influenza vaccine. Study findings and constraints: The authors suggested that few new T cells are recruited per seasonal influenza vaccination.

The CDR3 totals 15 residues. The germline gives CDR1 MNHEY, CDR2 SMNVEV (reference sequence). V trimming: 6 bases; J trimming: 4 bases; junction bases outside the gene matches: 9. MiXCR, run by TCRdb on the RT-PCR reads, gives a single entry per CDR3 protein. The data contain hundreds of thousands of distinct CDR3 sequences, 15% to 18% of them seen just once; the ten biggest clones take up roughly 11%. This clonotype was seen a handful of times. Its antigen is still unknown. The TCR originated in a man aged 50-59 years who received an inactivated influenza vaccine. This chain connects TRBV27 to TRBJ1-3, with TRBD1 matching 7 bases. The sample consisted of PBMCs from blood, taken about 12 days after vaccination. CDR3 loop: CASSPTGESGNTIYF. In DNA form, the CDR3 reads TGTGCCAGCAGCCCTACAGGGGAGTCCGGAAACACCATATATTTT.